The sequence of this T cell receptor (beta chain) was determined in a study of identical twins. Study outcomes and limitations: Twin sharing of out-of-frame TCR alpha was underestimated by models in monozygotic pairs.

This clonotype was seen more than once but under ten times. What it binds is not known. TCRdb redid the calling of the 5' RACE reads with MiXCR, one entry per CDR3 protein. The table records roughly 280,000 distinct CDR3 sequences, roughly 8.6% of them present only once. The CDR3 spans 15 residues. The V and J ends lost 5 bases and 6 bases respectively, with 17 bases between them. Germline CDR1 and CDR2: SEHNR and FQNEAQ (reference sequence). These data are also associated with another study on yellow fever vaccine responses in identical twins.

The receptor comes from a woman aged 18-29 years in good health. Specimen: CD8+ T cells sorted from blood. The chain employs TRBV7-9 and TRBJ2-1; D might be TRBD2 (6 bases). The CDR3 nucleotides are TGTGCCAGCAGCGCTAGCGTGGGGCCGGGCAATGAGCAGTTCTTC. Its protein is CASSASVGPGNEQFF. Filled out from reference TRBV7-9 and TRBJ2-1, the complete variable domain reads DTGVSQNPRHKITKRGQNVTFRCDPISEHNRLYWYRQTLGQGPEFLTYFQNEAQLEKSRLLSDRFSAERPKGSFSTLEIQRTEQGDSAMYLCASSASVGPGNEQFFGPGTRLTVL.